A selection of T cell receptor beta chains follows, all from one sample in a study of blood T cell repertoires in COVID-19. Here immunoSEQ multiplex PCR was the method, and the copy in TCRdb shows in-frame clones only, minus some. This sample yields about 310,000 clones, of which more than 75% are seen a single time; 1% belongs to the top ten. Sequences were obtained from peripheral blood. The source of these receptors is a man between 50 and 59 years old with active or convalescent COVID-19. Each CDR3 is given with its conserved first and last residue.

V gene	J gene	CDR3 length	CDR3 protein
TRBV7-2	TRBJ1-1	15	CASSLVGGANTEAFF
TRBV18	TRBJ1-4	16	CASSPVSGAPDEKLFF
TRBV30	TRBJ1-5	14	CAWSGPGGGQPQHF
TRBV7-9	TRBJ2-3	16	CASSRRGGLSTDTQYF
TRBV18	TRBJ1-1	14	CASSPRKGSTEAFF
TRBV28	TRBJ1-2	13	CASRGTVNYGYTF
TRBV7-2	TRBJ2-6	18	CASSFRLAGGPGANVLTF
TRBV18	TRBJ2-4	19	CASSPINPAGGRAKNIQYF
TRBV6-2/TRBV6-3	TRBJ1-1	14	CASSSDRVRTEAFF
TRBV6-2/TRBV6-3	TRBJ2-1	18	CASSYPPRAGSLYNEQFF
TRBV11-2	TRBJ1-6	15	CASSLGGTAASPLHF
TRBV7-2	TRBJ1-2	12	CASSFPGNGYTF
TRBV15	TRBJ2-1	16	CATSRVGGGSYNEQFF
TRBV19	TRBJ2-1	15	CASSIRAGESNEQFF
TRBV4-3	TRBJ2-5	15	CASSRGLAGGETQYF
TRBV5-4	TRBJ2-1	14	CASSFLALNNEQFF
TRBV13	TRBJ1-2	13	CASSLGQGYGYTF
TRBV28	TRBJ2-3	15	CASSSQRGGLYTQYF
TRBV30	TRBJ1-1	11	CAWSGQTEAFF
TRBV19	TRBJ1-5	15	CASSIRDRGNQPQHF
TRBV7-9	TRBJ2-6	16	CASSHLAAGGANVLTF
TRBV28	TRBJ1-2	13	CASTLRGNYGYTF